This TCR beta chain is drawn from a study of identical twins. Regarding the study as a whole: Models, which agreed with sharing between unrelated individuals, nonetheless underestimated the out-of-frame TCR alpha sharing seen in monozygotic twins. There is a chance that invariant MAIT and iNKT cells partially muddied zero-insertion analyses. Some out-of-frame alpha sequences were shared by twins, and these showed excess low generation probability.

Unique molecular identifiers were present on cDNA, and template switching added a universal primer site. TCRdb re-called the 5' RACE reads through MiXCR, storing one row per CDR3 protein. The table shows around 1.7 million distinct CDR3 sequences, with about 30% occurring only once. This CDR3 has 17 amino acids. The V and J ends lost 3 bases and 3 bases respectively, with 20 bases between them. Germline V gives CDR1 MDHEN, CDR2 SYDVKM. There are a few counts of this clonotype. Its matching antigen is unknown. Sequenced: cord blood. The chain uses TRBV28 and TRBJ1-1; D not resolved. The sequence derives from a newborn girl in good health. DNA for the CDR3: TGTGCCAGCAGTTTCAGATCGCTAGGGTACAGAGACACTGAAGCTTTCTTT. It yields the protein CASSFRSLGYRDTEAFF.